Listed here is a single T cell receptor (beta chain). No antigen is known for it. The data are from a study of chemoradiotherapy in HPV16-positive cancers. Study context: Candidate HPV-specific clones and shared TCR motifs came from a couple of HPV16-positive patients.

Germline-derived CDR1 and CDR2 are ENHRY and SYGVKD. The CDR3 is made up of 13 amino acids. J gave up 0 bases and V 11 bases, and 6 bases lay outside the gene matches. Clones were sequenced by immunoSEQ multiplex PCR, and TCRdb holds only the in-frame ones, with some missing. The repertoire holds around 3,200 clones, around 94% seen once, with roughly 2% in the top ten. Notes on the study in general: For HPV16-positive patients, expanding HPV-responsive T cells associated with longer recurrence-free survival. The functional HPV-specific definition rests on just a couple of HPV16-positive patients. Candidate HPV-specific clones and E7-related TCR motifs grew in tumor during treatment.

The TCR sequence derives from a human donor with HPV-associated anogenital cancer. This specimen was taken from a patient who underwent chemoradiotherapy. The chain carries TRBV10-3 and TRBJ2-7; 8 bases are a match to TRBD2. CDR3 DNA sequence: TGTGCCTCCCGGGGGGGGTCCTCCTACGAGCAGTACTTC. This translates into CASRGGSSYEQYF.